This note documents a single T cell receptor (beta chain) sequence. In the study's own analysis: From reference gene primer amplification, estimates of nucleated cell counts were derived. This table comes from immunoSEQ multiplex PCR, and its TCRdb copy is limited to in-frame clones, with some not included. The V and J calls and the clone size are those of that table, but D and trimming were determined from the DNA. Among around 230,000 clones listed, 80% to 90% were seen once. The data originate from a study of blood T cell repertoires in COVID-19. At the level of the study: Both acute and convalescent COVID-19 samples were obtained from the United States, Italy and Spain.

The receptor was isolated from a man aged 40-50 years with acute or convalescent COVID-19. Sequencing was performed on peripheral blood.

The CDR3 sequence is CASRTGQGYEQYF. In DNA, the CDR3 is TGTGCCAGCCGAACGGGACAGGGCTACGAGCAGTACTTC. The J gene is TRBJ2-7, the V gene TRBV27, with 9 bases identical to TRBD1. Germline CDR1 and CDR2: MNHEY and SMNVEV (reference sequence). V dropped 8 bases and J dropped 3; count of bases not matched to a gene: 5. This CDR3 is 13 amino acids long.